The 15 T cell receptor beta chains in this list originate from one sample, sequenced in a study of post-analysis software for immune sequencing data. Study-level findings and limits: When patients were compared with controls, a handful of TRBV segments were more frequent, TRBV5-6, TRBV5-1 and TRBV20-1 among them.

The antigens of these receptors remain unknown. Unique molecular identifiers were carried by the TCR beta cDNA libraries. TCRdb processed the PCR reads anew with MiXCR; each CDR3 protein has one entry. The sample holds hundreds of thousands of distinct CDR3 sequences, roughly 27% seen once. The source material was blood. The receptors were sampled from a girl between 10 and 17 years old with multiple sclerosis.

Worth noting for this clonotype: This could be a read error, since a much larger clone is one nucleotide away. The chain uses TRBV29-1 and TRBJ2-5; D is unclear. The germline V gene encodes CDR1 SQVTM and CDR2 ANQGSEA. The CDR3 is 13 amino acids. V was trimmed by 3 bases and J by 4 bases, leaving 12 bases between them. The CDR3 region is CSVDSLVAETQYF. In DNA, the CDR3 is TGCAGCGTTGATAGCTTGGTGGCAGAGACCCAGTACTTC.

The chain combines TRBV28 with TRBJ1-5; perhaps TRBD1 as D (6 bases). V was pared by 10 bases and J by 3 bases, with 19 bases between. Germline loops: CDR1 MDHEN, CDR2 SYDVKM. The CDR3 consists of 15 residues. The CDR3, as DNA: TGTGCCACCTTTCCCCCAGGGGAGTACAATCAGCCCCAGCATTTT. Its translation is CATFPPGEYNQPQHF.

V gene TRBV20-1 combines with J gene TRBJ2-1, with no clear D. The germline V gene encodes CDR1 DFQATT and CDR2 SNEGSKA (reference sequence). This CDR3 region has 13 residues. In DNA, the CDR3 is TGCAGCCCTATAAAATTTCGGATAGGTGAGCAGTTCTTC. Encoded protein: CSPIKFRIGEQFF.

This clonotype turned up a few times. The rearrangement joins TRBV29-1 to TRBJ2-7; 8 bases fit TRBD1. V lost 2 bases to trimming and J lost 4 bases; unmatched junction nucleotides: 10. This CDR3 has 15 residues. Germline-derived CDR1 and CDR2 are SQVTM and ANQGSEA. DNA for the CDR3: TGCAGCGTTGAAACTCGCCAGGGGGCTAGGTACGAGCAGTACTTC. It translates to CSVETRQGARYEQYF.

The genes are TRBV5-1 and TRBJ2-4, with 7 bases that match TRBD1. Germline assignment: CDR1 SGHRS and CDR2 YFSETQ. The ends lost 3 bases at V and 5 bases at J; junction bases unmatched: 5. CDR3 length equals 14 residues. The CDR3 sequence is CASSSQGVQNIQYF. In DNA, the CDR3 is TGCGCCAGCAGCTCTCAGGGGGTCCAAAACATTCAGTACTTC. Full variable domain (remainder filled in from reference TRBV5-1 and TRBJ2-4): KAGVTQTPRYLIKTRGQQVTLSCSPISGHRSVSWYQQTPGQGLQFLFEYFSETQRNKGNFPGRFSGRQFSNSRSEMNVSTLELGDSALYLCASSSQGVQNIQYFGAGTRLSVL.

The sample holds a few counts of this clonotype. J is TRBJ1-2 and V is TRBV12-3 or TRBV12-4; D remains ambiguous. Trimming stripped 6 bases from V and 4 bases from J, with 15 bases between. The CDR3 runs to 14 residues. In DNA form, the CDR3 reads TGTGCCAGCAGATCGAGGGAGATGGGCTATGGCTACACCTTC. As protein: CASRSREMGYGYTF.

The chain links TRBV5-1 to TRBJ1-2; 8 nucleotides match TRBD1. This CDR3 contains 16 residues. The ends lost 0 bases at V and 8 bases at J; junction bases unmatched: 12. Germline values: CDR1 SGHRS, CDR2 YFSETQ. Here the CDR3 DNA reads TGCGCCAGCAGCTTGGAGGGGACAGGACGCAACTTGGGCTACACCTTC. This codes for CASSLEGTGRNLGYTF.

The chain is built from TRBV12-3 or TRBV12-4 and TRBJ1-5; tentative D call: TRBD1 (6 bases). Trimming pared 6 bases from V and 7 bases from J, leaving 16 bases between. The CDR3 has 14 residues. The CDR3 DNA follows: TGTGCCAGCAGGCACAGGGATCCGGGACAGCCCCAGCATTTT. It yields the protein CASRHRDPGQPQHF.

A few counts support this clonotype. The chain uses TRBV12-5 and TRBJ2-1, with a weak D call TRBD2 (6 bases). CDR1 LGHNT and CDR2 FRNRAP come from the germline V gene. CDR3 size: 15 residues. Trimming removed 4 bases from V and 2 bases from J, with 12 bases in between. The CDR3 sequence is CASGSGTGAYNEQFF. Written as DNA, the CDR3 is TGTGCTAGTGGTTCCGGGACTGGGGCCTACAATGAGCAGTTCTTC.

This clonotype was seen a handful of times. The rearrangement links TRBV10-3 to TRBJ1-2; 9 bases match TRBD1. The germline V gene has CDR1 ENHRY and CDR2 SYGVKD. The CDR3 contains 13 residues. With V trimmed by 6 bases and J by 6 bases, 5 bases remained unmatched. The DNA for the CDR3 is TGTGCCATCAGAGGGACAGGGTTAGATGGCTACACCTTC. Its protein is CAIRGTGLDGYTF.

The V call is TRBV20-1, the J call TRBJ2-7; a weak D match, TRBD1 (6 bases). The J call may not be correct, given that the DNA end is closer to TRBJ2-5. CDR1 is DFQATT, CDR2 SNEGSKA, per germline (reference sequence). The CDR3 sequence is 13 residues long. The DNA of the CDR3 is TGCAGTGCCACCAGGACAGACCTAGGGACCCAGTACTTC. Protein: CSATRTDLGTQYF.

This clonotype was detected a few times. V usage is TRBV29-1 and J usage is TRBJ2-1, with 7 bases aligning to TRBD1. V lost 6 bases, J lost 3 bases, and 8 bases stayed unmatched. The CDR3 sequence is 14 residues long. Germline V CDR1 and CDR2: SQVTM, ANQGSEA. The CDR3 here is CSVKQGSLYNEQFF. The DNA for the CDR3 is TGCAGCGTCAAACAGGGGTCCCTCTACAATGAGCAGTTCTTC.

This rearrangement joins TRBV28 to TRBJ2-5; tentatively, D is TRBD2 (5 bases). CDR1 is MDHEN and CDR2 is SYDVKM in the germline V gene. Trimming took off 5 bases at V and 5 bases at J, with 15 bases between the two ends. This CDR3 contains 14 residues. The CDR3 spells CASSPPPTGETQYF. CDR3 nucleotide sequence: TGTGCCAGCAGTCCTCCTCCCACGGGGGAGACCCAGTACTTC. The full variable domain, with the rest looked up from reference TRBV28 and TRBJ2-5, is DVKVTQSSRYLVKRTGEKVFLECVQDMDHENMFWYRQDPGLGLRLIYFSYDVKMKEKGDIPEGYSVSREKKERFSLILESASTNQTSMYLCASSPPPTGETQYFGPGTRLLVL.

The chain recombines TRBV20-1 with TRBJ2-7; 10 nucleotides line up with TRBD2. CDR3 length: 12 amino acids. CDR1 is DFQATT and CDR2 is SNEGSKA in the germline V gene (reference sequence). The CDR3 nucleotides are TGCAAGGGGACTAGCGCGACCTACGAGCAGTACTTC. The encoded protein is CKGTSATYEQYF.

V gene TRBV18 combines with J gene TRBJ2-7; D gene uncertain. CDR1 and CDR2 from the germline V gene are KGHSH and LQKENI. V was clipped by 3 bases and J by 6 bases, with 12 bases between them. The CDR3 runs 13 residues. In nucleotides, the CDR3 is TGTGCCAGCTCACCCAGCCGGTTTGGCGAGCAGTACTTC. Translating it yields CASSPSRFGEQYF.